This record concerns one T cell receptor beta chain sequence. The antigen remains undetermined. This record comes from a study of beta chain features in type 1 diabetes. Study-wide context: Healthy donors, compared against patients, showed similar age, gender and cell yields.

General study results and limits: Whether TCRB rearrangement is influenced by HLA type went unresolved here. Moderately but significantly shorter TCRB CDR3s were found in Type 1 diabetes patients in all four CD4+ subsets.

Expressed TCRB transcripts were sequenced because the isolated RNA had all been reverse transcribed beforehand. Clones were read by immunoSEQ multiplex PCR, and TCRdb kept only the in-frame ones, dropping some. Of more than 250,000 clones listed, roughly 22% were seen once; the top ten hold about 0.028%. One heparinised blood draw, averaging roughly 120 mL, came from each donor. CDR1 is SGDLS and CDR2 is YYNGEE in the germline V gene. There are 16 residues in the CDR3. The junction had 3 bases not matched to a gene; V was cut back by 2 bases and J by 2 bases. What was sequenced was naive CD4+ T cells from blood. The V gene is TRBV9, the J gene TRBJ2-1, with 11 positions matching TRBD2. This receptor was taken from a woman aged 40 to 50 with type 1 diabetes. CDR3 sequence reads: CASSVFSGRAYNEQFF. In nucleotides, the CDR3 is TGTGCCAGCAGCGTCTTTAGCGGGAGGGCCTACAATGAGCAGTTCTTC.